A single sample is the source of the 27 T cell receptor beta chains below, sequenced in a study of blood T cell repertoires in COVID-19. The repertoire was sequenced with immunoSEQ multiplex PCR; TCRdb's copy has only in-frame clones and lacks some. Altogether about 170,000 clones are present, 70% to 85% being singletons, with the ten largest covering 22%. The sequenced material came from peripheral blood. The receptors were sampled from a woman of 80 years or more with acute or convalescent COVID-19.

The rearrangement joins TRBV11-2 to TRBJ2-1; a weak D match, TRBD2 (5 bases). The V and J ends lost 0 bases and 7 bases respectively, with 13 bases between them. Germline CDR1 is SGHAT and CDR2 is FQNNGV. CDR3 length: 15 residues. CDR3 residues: CASSLEAATGNEQFF. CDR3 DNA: TGTGCCAGCAGCTTAGAAGCGGCTACGGGTAATGAGCAGTTCTTC.

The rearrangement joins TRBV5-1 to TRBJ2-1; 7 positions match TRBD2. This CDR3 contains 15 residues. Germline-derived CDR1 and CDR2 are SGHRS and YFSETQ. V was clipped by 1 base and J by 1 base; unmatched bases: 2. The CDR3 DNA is TGCGCCAGCAGCTTGATAGCGGGTTCCTACAATGAGCAGTTCTTC. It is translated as CASSLIAGSYNEQFF.

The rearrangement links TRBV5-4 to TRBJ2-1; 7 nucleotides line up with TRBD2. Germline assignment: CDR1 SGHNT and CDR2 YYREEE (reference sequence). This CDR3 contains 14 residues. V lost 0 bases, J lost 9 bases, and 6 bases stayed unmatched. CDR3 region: CASSLVRESSEQFF. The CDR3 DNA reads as TGTGCCAGCAGCTTGGTGCGGGAGAGTTCTGAGCAGTTCTTC. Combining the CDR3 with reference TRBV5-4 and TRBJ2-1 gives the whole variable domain ETGVTQSPTHLIKTRGQQVTLRCSSQSGHNTVSWYQQALGQGPQFIFQYYREEENGRGNFPPRFSGLQFPNYSSELNVNALELDDSALYLCASSLVRESSEQFFGPGTRLTVL.

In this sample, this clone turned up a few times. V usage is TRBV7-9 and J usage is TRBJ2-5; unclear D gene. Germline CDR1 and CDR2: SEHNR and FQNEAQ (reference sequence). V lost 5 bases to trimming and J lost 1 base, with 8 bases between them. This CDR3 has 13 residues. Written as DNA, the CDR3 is TGTGCCAGCAGCCACAGTGCCCAAGAGACCCAGTACTTC. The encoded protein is CASSHSAQETQYF.

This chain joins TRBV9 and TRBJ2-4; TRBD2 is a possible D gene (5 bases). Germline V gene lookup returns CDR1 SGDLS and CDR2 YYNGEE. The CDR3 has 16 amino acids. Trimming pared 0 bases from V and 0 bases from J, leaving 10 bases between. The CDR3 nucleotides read TGTGCCAGCAGCGTAGGAGGGCCTCTAGCCAAAAACATTCAGTACTTC. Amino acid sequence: CASSVGGPLAKNIQYF.

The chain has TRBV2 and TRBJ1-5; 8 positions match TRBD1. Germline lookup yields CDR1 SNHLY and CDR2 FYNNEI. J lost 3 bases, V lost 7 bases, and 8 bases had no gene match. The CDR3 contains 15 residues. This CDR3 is CASTVHRGFNQPQHF. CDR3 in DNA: TGTGCCAGCACCGTCCACAGGGGGTTCAATCAGCCCCAGCATTTT.

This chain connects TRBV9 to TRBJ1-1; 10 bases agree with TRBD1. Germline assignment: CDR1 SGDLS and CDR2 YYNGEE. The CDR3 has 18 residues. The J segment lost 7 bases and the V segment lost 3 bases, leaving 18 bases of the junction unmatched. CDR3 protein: CASSALYGTGEHGGEAFF. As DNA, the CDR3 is TGTGCCAGCAGCGCATTATACGGGACAGGGGAACACGGGGGTGAAGCTTTCTTT.

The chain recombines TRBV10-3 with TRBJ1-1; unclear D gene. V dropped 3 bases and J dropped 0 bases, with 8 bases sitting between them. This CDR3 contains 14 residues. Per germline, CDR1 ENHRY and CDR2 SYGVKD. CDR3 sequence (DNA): TGTGCCATCAGTGATAAGAGTATGAACACTGAAGCTTTCTTT. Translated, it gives CAISDKSMNTEAFF.

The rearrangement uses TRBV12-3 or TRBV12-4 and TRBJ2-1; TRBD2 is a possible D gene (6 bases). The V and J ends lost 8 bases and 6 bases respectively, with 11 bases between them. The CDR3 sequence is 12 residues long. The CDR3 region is CASGAGLNEQFF. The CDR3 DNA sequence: TGTGCCAGCGGCGCGGGGCTCAATGAGCAGTTCTTC.

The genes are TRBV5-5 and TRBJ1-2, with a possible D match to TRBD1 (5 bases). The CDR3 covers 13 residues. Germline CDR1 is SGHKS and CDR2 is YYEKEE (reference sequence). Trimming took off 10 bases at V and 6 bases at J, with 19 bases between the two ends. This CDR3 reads CAYHSPGRHGYTF. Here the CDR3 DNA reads TGTGCCTACCACTCCCCAGGGCGTCATGGCTACACCTTC.

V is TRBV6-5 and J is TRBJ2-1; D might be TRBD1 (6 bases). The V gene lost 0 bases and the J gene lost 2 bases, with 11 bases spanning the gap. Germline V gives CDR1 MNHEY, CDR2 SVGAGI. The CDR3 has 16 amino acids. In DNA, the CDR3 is TGTGCCAGCAGTTACTCTAGGACAGTTACCTACAATGAGCAGTTCTTC. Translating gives CASSYSRTVTYNEQFF.

In DNA, the CDR3 is TGCGCCAGCAGCTTACTCGGGACTTCTAGCACAGATACGCAGTATTTT. Protein: CASSLLGTSSTDTQYF. This rearrangement joins TRBV5-1 to TRBJ2-3; possibly TRBD2 for D (6 bases). Trimming took 2 bases from V and 0 from J, leaving 13 bases between them. Looked up from germline, CDR1 is SGHRS and CDR2 is YFSETQ. The CDR3 runs 16 residues.

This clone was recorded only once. The CDR3 nucleotides are TGTGCCAGTAACCTAAGGGGCAGTAACACTGAAGCTTTCTTT. This sequence encodes CASNLRGSNTEAFF. The chain is built from TRBV19 and TRBJ1-1; D is possibly TRBD1 (5 bases). V lost 7 bases, J lost 2 bases, and 14 bases lay in between. Per the germline V gene, CDR1 is LNHDA and CDR2 is SQIVND (reference sequence). The CDR3 is made up of 14 amino acids.

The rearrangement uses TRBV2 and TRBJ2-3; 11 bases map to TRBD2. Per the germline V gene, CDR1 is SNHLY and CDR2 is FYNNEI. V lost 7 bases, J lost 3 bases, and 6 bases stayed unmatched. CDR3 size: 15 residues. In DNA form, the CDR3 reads TGTGCCAGCACCTCTAGCGGGAGGAGAACAGATACGCAGTATTTT. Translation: CASTSSGRRTDTQYF.

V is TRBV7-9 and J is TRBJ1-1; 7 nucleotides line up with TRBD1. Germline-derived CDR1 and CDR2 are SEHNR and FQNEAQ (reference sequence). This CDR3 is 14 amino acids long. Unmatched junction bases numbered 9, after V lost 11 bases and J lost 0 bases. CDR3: CAGMRGLLNTEAFF. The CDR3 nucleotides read TGTGCCGGGATGAGGGGGCTTTTGAACACTGAAGCTTTCTTT.

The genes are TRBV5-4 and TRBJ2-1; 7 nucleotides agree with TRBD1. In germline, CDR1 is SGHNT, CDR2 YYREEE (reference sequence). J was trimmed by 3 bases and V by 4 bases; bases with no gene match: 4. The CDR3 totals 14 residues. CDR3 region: CASSPGTVYNEQFF. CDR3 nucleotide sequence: TGTGCCAGCAGCCCCGGGACAGTCTACAATGAGCAGTTCTTC.

CDR3 sequence (DNA): TGTGCCAGCTCACCCCCTAGCGATTACGAGCAGTACTTC. This translates into CASSPPSDYEQYF. This chain uses TRBV18 with TRBJ2-7; possibly TRBD2 for D (6 bases). CDR3 size: 13 residues. Germline V gives CDR1 KGHSH, CDR2 LQKENI. V lost 3 bases, J lost 4 bases, and 10 bases lay in between.

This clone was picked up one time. CDR3 sequence reads: CASMGDGLAVTYEQYF. For the CDR3, the DNA is TGTGCCAGCATGGGGGATGGACTAGCGGTTACTTACGAGCAGTACTTC. V and J are TRBV28 and TRBJ2-7, with 10 bases matching TRBD2. J was trimmed by 4 bases and V by 7 bases; bases with no gene match: 13. This CDR3 is built from 16 residues. Germline loops: CDR1 MDHEN, CDR2 SYDVKM.

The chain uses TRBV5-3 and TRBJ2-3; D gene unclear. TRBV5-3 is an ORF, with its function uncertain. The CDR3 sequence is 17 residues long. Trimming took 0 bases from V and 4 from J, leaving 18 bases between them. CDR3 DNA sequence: TGTGCCAGAAGCTTGGTTCATCCCCCGCAGGCGCCAGATACGCAGTATTTT. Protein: CARSLVHPPQAPDTQYF.

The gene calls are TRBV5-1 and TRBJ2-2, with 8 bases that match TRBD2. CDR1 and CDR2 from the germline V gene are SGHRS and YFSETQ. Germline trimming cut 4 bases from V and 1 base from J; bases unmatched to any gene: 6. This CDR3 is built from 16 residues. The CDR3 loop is CASSPGLAGNTGELFF. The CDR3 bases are TGCGCCAGCAGCCCTGGGCTAGCGGGGAACACCGGGGAGCTGTTTTTT.

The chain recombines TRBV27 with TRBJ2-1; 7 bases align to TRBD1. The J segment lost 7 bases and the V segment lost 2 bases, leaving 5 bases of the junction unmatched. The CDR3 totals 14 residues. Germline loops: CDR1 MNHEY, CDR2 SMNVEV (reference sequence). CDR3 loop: CASSLKPTGNEQFF. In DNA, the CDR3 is TGTGCCAGCAGTTTAAAGCCGACAGGGAATGAGCAGTTCTTC.

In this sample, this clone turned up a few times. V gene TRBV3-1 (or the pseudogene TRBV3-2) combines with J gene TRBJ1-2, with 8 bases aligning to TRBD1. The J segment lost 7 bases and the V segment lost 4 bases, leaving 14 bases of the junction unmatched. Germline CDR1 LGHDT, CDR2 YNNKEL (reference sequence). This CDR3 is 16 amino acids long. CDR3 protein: CASSPGQGRSPSGYTF. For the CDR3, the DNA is TGTGCCAGCAGCCCCGGACAGGGACGGTCTCCTAGTGGCTACACCTTC.

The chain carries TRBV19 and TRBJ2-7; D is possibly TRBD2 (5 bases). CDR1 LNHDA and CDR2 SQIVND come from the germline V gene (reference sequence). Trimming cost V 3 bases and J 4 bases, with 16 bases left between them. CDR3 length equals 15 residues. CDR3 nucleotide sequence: TGTGCCAGTAGTATCTCCCTCACGGGGTCGTACGAGCAGTACTTC. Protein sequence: CASSISLTGSYEQYF. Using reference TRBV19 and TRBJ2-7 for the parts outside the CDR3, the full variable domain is DGGITQSPKYLFRKEGQNVTLSCEQNLNHDAMYWYRQDPGQGLRLIYYSQIVNDFQKGDIAEGYSVSREKKESFPLTVTSAQKNPTAFYLCASSISLTGSYEQYFGPGTRLTVT.

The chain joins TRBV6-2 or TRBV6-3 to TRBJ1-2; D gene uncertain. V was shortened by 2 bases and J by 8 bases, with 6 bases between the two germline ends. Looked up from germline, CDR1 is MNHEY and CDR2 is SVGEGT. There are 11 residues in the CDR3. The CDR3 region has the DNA TGTGCCAGCAGTTACGCCAGGGGCTACACCTTC. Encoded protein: CASSYARGYTF.

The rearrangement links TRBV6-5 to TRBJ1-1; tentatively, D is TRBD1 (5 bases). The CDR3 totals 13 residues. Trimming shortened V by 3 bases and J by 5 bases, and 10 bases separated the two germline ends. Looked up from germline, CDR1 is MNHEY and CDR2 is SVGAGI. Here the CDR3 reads CASSYWGGTEAFF. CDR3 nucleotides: TGTGCCAGCAGTTATTGGGGGGGGACTGAAGCTTTCTTT.

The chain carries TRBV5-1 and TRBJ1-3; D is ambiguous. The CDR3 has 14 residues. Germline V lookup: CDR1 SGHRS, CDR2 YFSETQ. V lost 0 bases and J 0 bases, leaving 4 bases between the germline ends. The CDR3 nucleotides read TGCGCCAGCAGCTTGGAAGCCTCTGGAAACACCATATATTTT. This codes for CASSLEASGNTIYF.

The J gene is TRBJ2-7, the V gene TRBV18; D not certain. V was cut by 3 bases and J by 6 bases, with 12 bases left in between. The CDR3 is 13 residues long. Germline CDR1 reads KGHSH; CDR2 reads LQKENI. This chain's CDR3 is CASSPPGAIEQYF. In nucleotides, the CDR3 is TGTGCCAGCTCACCGCCCGGAGCGATCGAGCAGTACTTC.